This TCR beta chain came from a study of spatial heterogeneity in lung cancer. Study in general: The library had UMIs, and each TCR and UMI pair averaged more than ten raw reads.

The time point is: sample taken at primary tumor resection. The donors, 60 to 80 patients with untreated early-stage non-small cell lung cancer, provided the samples. This clonotype was observed at least ten times. Its antigen remains unidentified. TCRdb re-analysed the 5' RACE reads in MiXCR, keeping a single row per CDR3 protein. The table includes about 6,300 distinct CDR3 sequences, roughly 1.4% detected once. Study findings and constraints: Tracking of tumor mutation counts was seen in expanded intratumoral alpha and beta TCR counts.

The CDR3 is made up of 13 amino acids. Trimming left V 2 bases short and J 0 bases short, with 5 bases between. CDR1 ENHRY and CDR2 SYGVKD come from the germline V gene. This TCR derives from a male donor with early-stage non-small cell lung cancer. The sequenced sample was lung tumor tissue, obtained at surgery. The chain couples TRBV10-3 to TRBJ2-7; tentative D call: TRBD1 (5 bases). The CDR3 nucleotides read TGTGCCATCAGTGAGCAGGGCTCCTACGAGCAGTACTTC. This gives the protein CAISEQGSYEQYF.